This is a list of T cell receptor beta chains from one sample in a study of blood T cell repertoires in COVID-19. Profiled with immunoSEQ multiplex PCR; TCRdb holds only in-frame clones, not every one. This table has some 670,000 clones, approximately 90% appearing once. The sequenced sample was peripheral blood. The receptors come from a woman under 30 with acute or convalescent COVID-19. The CDR3 runs from the conserved cysteine through the conserved F or W. The order of the fields is V gene, J gene, clone size, D gene, CDR3 DNA, CDR3 protein. The D gene is left open where the match is weak. Clone size, where shown, is once, few, many, or a class for clones that have expanded.

V: TRBV3-1/TRBV3-2; J: TRBJ1-2; size: .; D: .; DNA: TGTGCCAGCAGCCAAGCGGCGGGGAGCCGAGCTAACTATGGCTACACCTTC; CDR3: CASSQAAGSRANYGYTF
V: TRBV7-9; J: TRBJ1-1; size: .; D: .; DNA: TGTGCCAGCAGCCCCGGGGAATCGTACACTGAAGCTTTCTTT; CDR3: CASSPGESYTEAFF
V: TRBV28; J: TRBJ2-3; size: .; D: TRBD2; DNA: TGTGCCAGCAGTGGGGCGGACACGGGGGGGCTCCTAGATACGCAGTATTTT; CDR3: CASSGADTGGLLDTQYF
V: TRBV3-1/TRBV3-2; J: TRBJ1-4; size: .; D: .; DNA: TGTGCCAGCAGCCAAGATCTCAGGGAATATGGTGAAAAACTGTTTTTT; CDR3: CASSQDLREYGEKLFF
V: TRBV5-8; J: TRBJ1-5; size: .; D: TRBD1; DNA: TGTGCCAGCAGACCGGGACAGGTCTCTAGCCGAAGCAATCAGCCCCAGCATTTT; CDR3: CASRPGQVSSRSNQPQHF
V: TRBV6-1; J: TRBJ2-7; size: .; D: .; DNA: TGTGCCAGCAGTGCAATCCAAGGAGGGAGCTCCTACGAGCAGTACTTC; CDR3: CASSAIQGGSSYEQYF
V: TRBV7-2; J: TRBJ2-3; size: once; D: .; DNA: TGTGCCAGCAGCTCCGGTGGGTGGGGCCTAAAGGGAGATACGCAGTATTTT; CDR3: CASSSGGWGLKGDTQYF
V: TRBV20-1; J: TRBJ2-1; size: .; D: .; DNA: TGCAGTGCTAGTAGGGGTCCTAGCTCCTACAATGAGCAGTTCTTC; CDR3: CSASRGPSSYNEQFF
V: TRBV19; J: TRBJ1-3; size: once; D: TRBD1; DNA: TGTGCCAGCTGGGACAGGGGCACCTCTGGAAACACCATATATTTT; CDR3: CASWDRGTSGNTIYF
V: TRBV7-9; J: TRBJ1-2; size: once; D: TRBD1; DNA: TGTGCCAGCAGCCCAGCCGGGACAGGGGAAGGCTACACCTTC; CDR3: CASSPAGTGEGYTF
V: TRBV12-5; J: TRBJ1-5; size: few; D: .; DNA: TGTGCTAGTGGTATAATAAATCAGCCCCAGCATTTT; CDR3: CASGIINQPQHF
V: TRBV12-5; J: TRBJ2-7; size: .; D: TRBD2; DNA: TGTGCTAGTGGCCAAGGACTAGCGGGGTACGAGCAGTACTTC; CDR3: CASGQGLAGYEQYF
V: TRBV6-5; J: TRBJ1-2; size: .; D: TRBD1; DNA: TGTGCCAGCAGGCCAGGACAGGGTAACTATGGCTACACCTTC; CDR3: CASRPGQGNYGYTF
V: TRBV5-5; J: TRBJ1-1; size: .; D: .; DNA: TGTGCCAGCAGCCTTTTAGCGTGGAACACTGAAGCTTTCTTT; CDR3: CASSLLAWNTEAFF
V: TRBV18; J: TRBJ1-6; size: .; D: .; DNA: TGTGCCAGCTTACCGGACAGCTCCTATAATTCACCCCTCCACTTT; CDR3: CASLPDSSYNSPLHF
V: TRBV15; J: TRBJ1-2; size: .; D: .; DNA: TGTGCCACCAGCAGGGTAGTCCCGAACTATGGCTACACCTTC; CDR3: CATSRVVPNYGYTF
V: TRBV18; J: TRBJ2-1; size: .; D: TRBD2; DNA: TGTGCCAGCTCACCGGGACTAGCGGGGGCCTACAATGAGCAGTTCTTC; CDR3: CASSPGLAGAYNEQFF
V: TRBV29-1; J: TRBJ2-1; size: .; D: .; DNA: TGCAGCGTTGGGGGCGTGATGGGGCAGGCGCAGTTCTTC; CDR3: CSVGGVMGQAQFF
V: TRBV5-4; J: TRBJ2-4; size: once; D: .; DNA: TGTGCCAGCAGCCCCGACTTAGTAAAAAACATTCAGTACTTC; CDR3: CASSPDLVKNIQYF
V: TRBV27; J: TRBJ2-7; size: .; D: .; DNA: TGTGCCAGCAGCCCCGACACCGCCTACGAGCAGTACTTC; CDR3: CASSPDTAYEQYF
V: TRBV11-2; J: TRBJ2-5; size: .; D: .; DNA: TGTGCCAGCAGCTTTTCCTTCGAGGAGACCCAGTACTTC; CDR3: CASSFSFEETQYF